Following are 16 T cell receptor beta chains from one sample sequenced in a study of shared clonotypes between healthy human individuals. The assay was immunoSEQ multiplex PCR, and TCRdb's table has in-frame clones only and misses some. Found here are some 1 million clones, more than 65% of them singletons; the top ten hold over 1.3%. Specimen: memory CD4+ T cells sorted from blood. Subset: CD45RA-negative fraction. These receptors were obtained from a man in his late teens or twenties in good health.

The CDR3 DNA sequence: TGTGCCTGGAACCACAGGGCAACTGAAGCTTTCTTT. It codes for CAWNHRATEAFF. The chain links TRBV30 to TRBJ1-1; possibly TRBD1 for D (6 bases). Deletions cut 4 bases from V and 5 bases from J, with 11 bases between. This CDR3 has 12 amino acids. CDR1 and CDR2 (germline): GTSNPN, SVGIG (reference sequence).

The gene calls are TRBV25-1 and TRBJ2-7; 7 bases line up with TRBD1. CDR3 length: 14 amino acids. Unmatched junction bases numbered 10, after V lost 6 bases and J lost 5 bases. The germline V gene has CDR1 MGHDK and CDR2 SYGVNS. The CDR3 nucleotides are TGTGCCAGCAGGAGTGACAGGGCAGCTCACGAGCAGTACTTC. It yields the protein CASRSDRAAHEQYF.

V usage is TRBV2 and J usage is TRBJ2-5; D possibly uses TRBD1 or TRBD2 (5 bases each). The germline V gene encodes CDR1 SNHLY and CDR2 FYNNEI. There are 14 residues in the CDR3. The V gene lost 7 bases and the J gene lost 1 base, with 13 bases spanning the gap. Here the CDR3 DNA reads TGTGCCAGCACTCCGGGACCAAGCCAAGAGACCCAGTACTTC. Amino acid sequence: CASTPGPSQETQYF.

This clone occurred a few times. CDR3 nucleotides: TGTGCCAGCAGTTCGGGCGGAGTGCAGTATTCACCCCTCCACTTT. This codes for CASSSGGVQYSPLHF. V is TRBV28 and J is TRBJ1-6; D gene ambiguous. V shed 4 bases and J shed 8 bases, with 15 bases lying between them. Germline assignment: CDR1 MDHEN and CDR2 SYDVKM. The CDR3 is 15 amino acids.

The genes are TRBV19 and TRBJ2-5; weak D call: TRBD1 (5 bases). The CDR3 runs 15 residues. Germline CDR1 LNHDA, CDR2 SQIVND (reference sequence). V lost 5 bases and J 2 bases, leaving 15 bases between the germline ends. The CDR3, as DNA: TGTGCCAGTAGTCAAACCGGACAACAACAAGAGACCCAGTACTTC. Translating gives CASSQTGQQQETQYF.

The rearrangement links TRBV28 to TRBJ1-6; TRBD1 matches at 9 bases. Germline trimming cut 5 bases from V and 10 bases from J; bases unmatched to any gene: 9. Germline V gene data show CDR1 as MDHEN and CDR2 as SYDVKM. CDR3 length: 15 amino acids. The CDR3 DNA follows: TGTGCCAGCAGTGTCCCGGGACAGGGCGGATCACCCCTCCACTTT. It specifies CASSVPGQGGSPLHF.

The chain is built from TRBV5-4 and TRBJ1-5, with a weak D call TRBD1 (6 bases). Trimming cost V 3 bases and J 1 base, with 14 bases left between them. Germline V gene sequence: CDR1 SGHNT, CDR2 YYREEE (reference sequence). The CDR3 sequence is 16 residues long. CDR3 in DNA: TGTGCCAGCAGCTCGGGAGGGGGGGGAAGCAATCAGCCCCAGCATTTT. This sequence encodes CASSSGGGGSNQPQHF.

This clone was found once. The rearrangement joins TRBV5-5 to TRBJ2-3; TRBD2 matches at 9 bases. The ends lost 0 bases at V and 4 bases at J; junction bases unmatched: 6. From germline, CDR1 is SGHKS and CDR2 YYEKEE (reference sequence). The CDR3 contains 16 residues. In nucleotides, the CDR3 is TGTGCCAGCAGCTTGGAAGGCGGGGGGGCCTCAGATACGCAGTATTTT. Translated: CASSLEGGGASDTQYF.

The table lists this clone with a few counts. This chain connects TRBV10-2 to TRBJ1-2; the D is unclear. V lost 2 bases, J lost 4 bases, and 5 bases lay in between. The CDR3 spans 12 residues. Germline CDR1 and CDR2: WSHSY and SAAADI. CDR3 loop: CASSEAGYGYTF. The CDR3 DNA is TGCGCCAGCAGTGAGGCCGGCTATGGCTACACCTTC.

In DNA, the CDR3 is TGTGCCAGCAGCTTTAGGTCGGGAAATGATGGCTACACCTTC. It yields the protein CASSFRSGNDGYTF. J is TRBJ1-2 and V is TRBV7-9, with D unclear. Germline CDR1 and CDR2: SEHNR and FQNEAQ (reference sequence). The CDR3 runs to 14 residues. Trimming cost V 3 bases and J 6 bases, with 14 bases left between them.

This clone was counted between two and nine times. This chain links TRBV2 with TRBJ2-1; D is perhaps TRBD1 (6 bases). Trimming removed 6 bases at V and 10 bases at J, with 22 bases between. The germline CDR1 and CDR2 sequences are SNHLY and FYNNEI. CDR3 length: 15 amino acids. The CDR3 loop reads CASRPTGSVFSEQFF. In DNA, the CDR3 is TGTGCCAGCAGACCCACAGGGAGCGTTTTCTCGGAGCAGTTCTTC.

This clone is a singleton in its sample. V gene TRBV5-1 combines with J gene TRBJ1-3; D not resolved. The length of the CDR3 is 13 residues. The germline V gene has CDR1 SGHRS and CDR2 YFSETQ. The V end lost 7 bases, the J end lost 1 base, and 9 bases lay between the germline ends. The CDR3 nucleotides read TGCGCCAGCGCACACAGTTCTGGAAACACCATATATTTT. Protein sequence: CASAHSSGNTIYF.

The gene calls are TRBV10-1 and TRBJ1-1; TRBD1 might be the D (5 bases). Trimming removed 4 bases at V and 4 bases at J, with 16 bases between. Germline V lookup: CDR1 WNHNN, CDR2 SYGVQD (reference sequence). The CDR3 is 15 amino acids. The CDR3 nucleotides are TGCGCCAGCAGTGCGCCCGGGACGGAAGGCACTGAAGCTTTCTTT. Translating it yields CASSAPGTEGTEAFF.

The chain links TRBV11-2 to TRBJ1-5; no firm D call. CDR1 and CDR2 from the germline V gene are SGHAT and FQNNGV. The V end was cut by 2 bases, the J end by 1 base, with 3 bases between. This CDR3 comprises 13 residues. The CDR3 loop is CASSLWSNQPQHF. CDR3 bases: TGTGCCAGCAGCTTATGGAGCAATCAGCCCCAGCATTTT.

This chain links TRBV5-4 with TRBJ1-1; the match to TRBD1 covers 11 bases. Germline trimming cut 1 base from V and 5 bases from J; bases unmatched to any gene: 4. The CDR3 is made up of 15 amino acids. Germline V gene lookup returns CDR1 SGHNT and CDR2 YYREEE (reference sequence). CDR3 loop: CASSLRDRGITEAFF. In nucleotides, the CDR3 is TGTGCCAGCAGCTTGAGGGACAGGGGGATAACTGAAGCTTTCTTT. The full variable domain, in which reference TRBV5-4 and TRBJ1-1 provide the parts outside the CDR3, is ETGVTQSPTHLIKTRGQQVTLRCSSQSGHNTVSWYQQALGQGPQFIFQYYREEENGRGNFPPRFSGLQFPNYSSELNVNALELDDSALYLCASSLRDRGITEAFFGQGTRLTVV.

The chain recombines TRBV5-1 with TRBJ2-7, with 11 bases that match TRBD2. Trimming cost V 3 bases and J 2 bases; bases outside gene matches: 4. In germline, CDR1 is SGHRS, CDR2 YFSETQ. This CDR3 region has 15 residues. In DNA form, the CDR3 reads TGCGCCAGCAGCTATGGACTAGCGGGTCCCTACGAGCAGTACTTC. The encoded protein is CASSYGLAGPYEQYF.